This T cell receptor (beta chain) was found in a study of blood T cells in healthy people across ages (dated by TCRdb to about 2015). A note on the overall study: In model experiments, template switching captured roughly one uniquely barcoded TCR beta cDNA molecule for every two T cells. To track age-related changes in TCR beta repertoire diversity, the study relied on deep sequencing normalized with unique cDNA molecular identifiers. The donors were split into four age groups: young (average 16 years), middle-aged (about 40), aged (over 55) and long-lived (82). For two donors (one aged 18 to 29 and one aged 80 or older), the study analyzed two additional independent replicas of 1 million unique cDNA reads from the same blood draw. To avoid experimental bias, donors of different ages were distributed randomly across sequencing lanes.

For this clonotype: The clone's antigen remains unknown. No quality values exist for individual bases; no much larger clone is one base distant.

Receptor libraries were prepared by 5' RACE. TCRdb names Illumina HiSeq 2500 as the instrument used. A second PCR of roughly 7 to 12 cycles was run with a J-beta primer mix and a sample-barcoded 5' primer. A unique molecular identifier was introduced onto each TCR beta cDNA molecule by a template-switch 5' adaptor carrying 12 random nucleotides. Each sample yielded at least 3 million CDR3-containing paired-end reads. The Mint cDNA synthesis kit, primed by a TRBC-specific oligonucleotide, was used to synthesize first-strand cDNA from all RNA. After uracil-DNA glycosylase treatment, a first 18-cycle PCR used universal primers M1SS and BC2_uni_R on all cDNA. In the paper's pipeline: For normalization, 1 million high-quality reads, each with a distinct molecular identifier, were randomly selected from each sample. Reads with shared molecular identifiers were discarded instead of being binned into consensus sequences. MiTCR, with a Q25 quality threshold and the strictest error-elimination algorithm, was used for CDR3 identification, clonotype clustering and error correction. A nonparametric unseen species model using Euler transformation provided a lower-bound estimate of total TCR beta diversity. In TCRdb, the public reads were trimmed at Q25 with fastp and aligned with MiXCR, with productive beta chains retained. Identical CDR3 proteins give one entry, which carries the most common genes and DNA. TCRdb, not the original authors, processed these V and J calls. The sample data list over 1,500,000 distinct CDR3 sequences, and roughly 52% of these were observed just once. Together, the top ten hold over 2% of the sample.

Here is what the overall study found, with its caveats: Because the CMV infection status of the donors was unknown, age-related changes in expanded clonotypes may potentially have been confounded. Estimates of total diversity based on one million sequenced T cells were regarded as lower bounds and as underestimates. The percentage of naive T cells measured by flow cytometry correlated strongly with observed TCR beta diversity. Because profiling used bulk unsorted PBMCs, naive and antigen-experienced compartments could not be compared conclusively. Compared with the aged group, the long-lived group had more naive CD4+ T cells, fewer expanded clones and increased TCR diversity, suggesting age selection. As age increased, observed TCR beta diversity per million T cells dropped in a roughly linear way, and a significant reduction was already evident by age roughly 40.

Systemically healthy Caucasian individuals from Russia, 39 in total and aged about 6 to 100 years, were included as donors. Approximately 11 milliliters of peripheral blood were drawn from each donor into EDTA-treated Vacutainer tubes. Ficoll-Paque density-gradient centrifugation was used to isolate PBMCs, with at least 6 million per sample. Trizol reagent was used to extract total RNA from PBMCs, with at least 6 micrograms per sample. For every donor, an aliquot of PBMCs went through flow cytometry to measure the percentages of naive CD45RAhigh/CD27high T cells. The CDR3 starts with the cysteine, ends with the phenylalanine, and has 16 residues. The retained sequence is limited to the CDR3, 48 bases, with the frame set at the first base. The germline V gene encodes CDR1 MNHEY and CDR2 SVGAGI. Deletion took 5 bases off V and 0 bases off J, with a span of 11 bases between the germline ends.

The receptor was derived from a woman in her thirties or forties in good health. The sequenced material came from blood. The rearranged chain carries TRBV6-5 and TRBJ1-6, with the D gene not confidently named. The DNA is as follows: TGTGCCAGCAGTAAGACATTTAGCTCCTATAATTCACCCCTCCACTTT. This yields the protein CASSKTFSSYNSPLHF.